The T cell receptor beta chain described here comes from a study of blood T cell repertoires in COVID-19. The CDR3 spans 16 residues. Trimming took off 0 bases at V and 0 bases at J, with 11 bases between the two ends. Germline assignment: CDR1 GTSNPN and CDR2 SVGIG (reference sequence). This clone was picked up one time. Libraries were prepared by immunoSEQ multiplex PCR; TCRdb keeps only in-frame clonotypes and omits some of them. The sample has just under 350,000 clones, more than 70% seen once. Input material: peripheral blood. The sequence derives from a woman in her 70s with COVID-19, enrolled during active disease. The chain recombines TRBV30 with TRBJ1-4, with a possible D match to TRBD1 (5 bases). CDR3 amino acids: CAWSVKGFATNEKLFF. The CDR3 nucleotides read TGTGCCTGGAGTGTAAAGGGGTTCGCAACTAATGAAAAACTGTTTTTT.